Sequencing of this T cell receptor beta chain was carried out in a study of blood T cell repertoires in COVID-19. V lost 6 bases, J lost 2 bases, and 10 bases lay in between. This CDR3 has 13 amino acids. The germline V gene has CDR1 MGHDK and CDR2 SYGVNS. The repertoire was sequenced with immunoSEQ multiplex PCR; TCRdb's copy has only in-frame clones and lacks some. The sample records over 90,000 clones, about 85% being singletons. The rearrangement links TRBV25-1 to TRBJ1-1, with D hard to call. Specimen: peripheral blood. The source of this sequence is a man aged 50-60 years in a cohort sampled during active COVID-19. As DNA, the CDR3 is TGTGCCAGCAGCGTCAGGCGCAACACTGAAGCTTTCTTT. Its translation is CASSVRRNTEAFF. Filled out from reference TRBV25-1 and TRBJ1-1, the complete variable domain reads EADIYQTPRYLVIGTGKKITLECSQTMGHDKMYWYQQDPGMELHLIHYSYGVNSTEKGDLSSESTVSRIRTEHFPLTLESARPSHTSQYLCASSVRRNTEAFFGQGTRLTVV.